This T cell receptor beta chain was sequenced during a study of T-cell memory formation after mild COVID-19. The germline V gene encodes CDR1 SGHNT and CDR2 YYREEE (reference sequence). Trimming removed 0 bases at V and 2 bases at J, with 9 bases between. This CDR3 region has 15 residues. Study-wide points: Mainly CM and EM harbored the contracting CD4+ clones; mainly EMRA harbored the CD8+ ones.

Only a few counts were recorded for this clonotype. Antigen: not known. Constant-segment primers served in 5'RACE that generated TCR alpha and TCR beta cDNA libraries bearing sample barcodes and UMIs. TCRdb processed the 5' RACE reads anew with MiXCR; each CDR3 protein has one entry. The sample carries hundreds of thousands of distinct CDR3 sequences, roughly 18% recorded once. Input material: PBMCs or a T cell subset sorted from them (not recorded which). This receptor was taken from an adult woman who had mild COVID-19 (a few samples of this study predate the infection). Cell type and time point are not known. This rearrangement joins TRBV5-4 to TRBJ2-1; D might be TRBD2 (6 bases). CDR3 protein: CASSLGGTPYNEQFF. Written as DNA, the CDR3 is TGTGCCAGCAGCTTGGGCGGGACCCCCTACAATGAGCAGTTCTTC. Full variable domain (remainder filled in from reference TRBV5-4 and TRBJ2-1): ETGVTQSPTHLIKTRGQQVTLRCSSQSGHNTVSWYQQALGQGPQFIFQYYREEENGRGNFPPRFSGLQFPNYSSELNVNALELDDSALYLCASSLGGTPYNEQFFGPGTRLTVL.